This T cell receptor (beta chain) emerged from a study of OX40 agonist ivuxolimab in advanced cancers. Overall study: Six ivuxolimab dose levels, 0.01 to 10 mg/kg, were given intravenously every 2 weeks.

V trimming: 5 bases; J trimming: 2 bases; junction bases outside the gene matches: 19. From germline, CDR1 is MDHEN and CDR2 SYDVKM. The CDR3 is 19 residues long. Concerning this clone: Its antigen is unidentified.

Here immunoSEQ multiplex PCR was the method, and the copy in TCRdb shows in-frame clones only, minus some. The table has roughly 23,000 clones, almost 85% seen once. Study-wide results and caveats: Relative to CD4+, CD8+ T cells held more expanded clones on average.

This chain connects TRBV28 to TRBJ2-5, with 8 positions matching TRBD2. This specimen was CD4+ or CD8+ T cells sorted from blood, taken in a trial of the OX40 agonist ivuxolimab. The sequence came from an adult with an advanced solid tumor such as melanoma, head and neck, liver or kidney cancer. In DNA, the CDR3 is TGTGCCAGCAGTCTCTCCCCCTATGTCGGGGGGGGGTTTCAAGAGACCCAGTACTTC. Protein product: CASSLSPYVGGGFQETQYF.